These T cell receptor beta chains were read from a single sample in a study of human T cells and chemical hapten exposure. TCRdb redid the calling of the RACE reads with MiXCR, one entry per CDR3 protein. The profile shows about 89,000 distinct CDR3 sequences, about a tenth of them singletons. The material was whole blood, obtained in connection with sensitization to the hapten diphenylcyclopropenone (DPC). These receptors were collected from an older woman with alopecia areata. Some clones in this sample may be carry-over from other donors' samples. Each CDR3 is given with its conserved first and last residue. The D gene is left open where the match is weak. Clone size is shown for a subset of rows, as once, few, many or a class of expanded clone.

j_gene: TRBJ2-7
abundance: -
d_gene: -
v_gene: TRBV6-1
CDR3nt: TGTGCCAGCAGTGAATTGAGAATCTACGAGCAGTACTTC
CDR3aa: CASSELRIYEQYF

j_gene: TRBJ1-4
abundance: few
d_gene: -
v_gene: TRBV25-1
CDR3nt: TGTGCCAGCAGTGACGGGCAGATAAATGAAAAACTGTTTTTT
CDR3aa: CASSDGQINEKLFF

j_gene: TRBJ1-2
abundance: few
d_gene: -
v_gene: TRBV25-1
CDR3nt: TGTGCCAGCAGTGAATACGCAGGGGTAAATGGCTACACCTTC
CDR3aa: CASSEYAGVNGYTF

j_gene: TRBJ1-1
abundance: -
d_gene: -
v_gene: TRBV9
CDR3nt: TGTGCCAGCAGCGGGGCGGCTGAAGCTTTCTTT
CDR3aa: CASSGAAEAFF

j_gene: TRBJ2-3
abundance: -
d_gene: -
v_gene: TRBV27
CDR3nt: TGTGCCAGCCGAGCTCGGGGCCTGGATACGCAGTATTTT
CDR3aa: CASRARGLDTQYF

j_gene: TRBJ2-1
abundance: many
d_gene: TRBD2
v_gene: TRBV9
CDR3nt: TGTGCCAGCAGCGTTGGGACTAGCGGGTCTAATGAGCAGTTCTTC
CDR3aa: CASSVGTSGSNEQFF

j_gene: TRBJ1-4
abundance: few
d_gene: TRBD1
v_gene: TRBV10-1
CDR3nt: TGCGCCAGTCGACAGGGGAGTGAAAAACTGTTTTTT
CDR3aa: CASRQGSEKLFF

j_gene: TRBJ2-2
abundance: few
d_gene: -
v_gene: TRBV11-2
CDR3nt: TGTGCCAGCAGCTTAGGCAGCACCGGGGAGCTGTTTTTT
CDR3aa: CASSLGSTGELFF

j_gene: TRBJ2-1
abundance: many
d_gene: TRBD1
v_gene: TRBV18
CDR3nt: TGTGCCAGCTCCTCGGGACAGCCTAACAATGAGCAGTTCTTC
CDR3aa: CASSSGQPNNEQFF

j_gene: TRBJ2-6
abundance: -
d_gene: -
v_gene: TRBV12-3/TRBV12-4
CDR3nt: TGTGCCAGCAGCCCTTACAGAACTGGGGCCAACGTCCTGACTTTC
CDR3aa: CASSPYRTGANVLTF

j_gene: TRBJ2-2
abundance: -
d_gene: -
v_gene: TRBV5-1
CDR3nt: TGCGCCAGCAGCTTGGATCCCACCGGGGAGCTGTTTTTT
CDR3aa: CASSLDPTGELFF

j_gene: TRBJ1-5
abundance: many
d_gene: TRBD1
v_gene: TRBV18
CDR3nt: TGTGCCAGCTCACCTAGGACAGGGCTGATGGGCAATCAGCCCCAGCATTTT
CDR3aa: CASSPRTGLMGNQPQHF

j_gene: TRBJ1-6
abundance: few
d_gene: -
v_gene: TRBV4-2
CDR3nt: TGTGCCAGCAGCCAAGCTAAGGGTAATTCACCCCTCCACTTT
CDR3aa: CASSQAKGNSPLHF

j_gene: TRBJ2-3
abundance: few
d_gene: TRBD2
v_gene: TRBV6-2/TRBV6-3
CDR3nt: TGTGCCAGCAGAGATAACCCGGGACTAGCGGGGGGAGGCACAGATACGCAGTATTTT
CDR3aa: CASRDNPGLAGGGTDTQYF

j_gene: TRBJ2-1
abundance: -
d_gene: -
v_gene: TRBV2
CDR3nt: TGTGCCAGCAATCTCGGACACTCCTACAATGAGCAGTTCTTC
CDR3aa: CASNLGHSYNEQFF

j_gene: TRBJ1-1
abundance: many
d_gene: -
v_gene: TRBV7-8
CDR3nt: TGTGCCAGCAGCTTAATCCGCAGGGACGGTGAAGCTTTCTTT
CDR3aa: CASSLIRRDGEAFF

j_gene: TRBJ2-6
abundance: many
d_gene: -
v_gene: TRBV20-1
CDR3nt: TGCAGTGCTCCCAATCGAGTGATCAGCTCTGGGGCCAACGTCCTGACTTTC
CDR3aa: CSAPNRVISSGANVLTF

j_gene: TRBJ2-7
abundance: many
d_gene: -
v_gene: TRBV20-1
CDR3nt: TGCAGTGCTAGTGGTGGCGAGCTCTACGAGCAGTACTTC
CDR3aa: CSASGGELYEQYF

j_gene: TRBJ2-2
abundance: few
d_gene: TRBD1
v_gene: TRBV29-1
CDR3nt: TGCAGCGCCAGGACAGGGGAGAACACCGGGGAGCTGTTTTTT
CDR3aa: CSARTGENTGELFF

j_gene: TRBJ2-7
abundance: many
d_gene: -
v_gene: TRBV7-3
CDR3nt: TGTGCCAGCACCAACGGGACGGAGAGCTCCTACGAGCAGTACTTC
CDR3aa: CASTNGTESSYEQYF

j_gene: TRBJ2-7
abundance: -
d_gene: TRBD2
v_gene: TRBV3-1
CDR3nt: TGTGCCAGCAGCGGGACTAGCGGATCCTACGAGCAGTACTTC
CDR3aa: CASSGTSGSYEQYF

j_gene: TRBJ2-7
abundance: -
d_gene: -
v_gene: TRBV14
CDR3nt: TGTGCCAGCAGCCCCTCCTGGGGACACCCGAGCTCCTACGAGCAGTACTTC
CDR3aa: CASSPSWGHPSSYEQYF

j_gene: TRBJ2-3
abundance: few
d_gene: -
v_gene: TRBV6-5
CDR3nt: TGTGCCAGCAGTTACTCGGCGGGGGCAAGCACAGATACGCAGTATTTT
CDR3aa: CASSYSAGASTDTQYF

j_gene: TRBJ2-2
abundance: -
d_gene: -
v_gene: TRBV19
CDR3nt: TGTGCCAGTAGAAGGCTTGGGGACATTGCCGGGGAGCTGTTTTTT
CDR3aa: CASRRLGDIAGELFF

j_gene: TRBJ1-1
abundance: few
d_gene: -
v_gene: TRBV12-3/TRBV12-4
CDR3nt: TGTGCCAGCAGTCGACAGGTATCGGAAGCTTTCTTT
CDR3aa: CASSRQVSEAFF

j_gene: TRBJ1-1
abundance: few
d_gene: TRBD1
v_gene: TRBV7-9
CDR3nt: TGTGCCAGCAGCCCCGACAGGGGGAGAACTGAAGCTTTCTTT
CDR3aa: CASSPDRGRTEAFF

j_gene: TRBJ1-6
abundance: many
d_gene: -
v_gene: TRBV6-5
CDR3nt: TGTGCCGCCCCCAGTCCCCACTTT
CDR3aa: CAAPSPHF

j_gene: TRBJ1-3
abundance: many
d_gene: -
v_gene: TRBV18
CDR3nt: TGTGCCAGTTCAACTGGGGAGAGAAACACCATATATTTT
CDR3aa: CASSTGERNTIYF

j_gene: TRBJ2-1
abundance: -
d_gene: -
v_gene: TRBV7-3
CDR3nt: TGTGCCAGCAGCCTGACTCGTGGCTCCTACAATGAGCAGTTCTTC
CDR3aa: CASSLTRGSYNEQFF

j_gene: TRBJ2-2
abundance: few
d_gene: -
v_gene: TRBV12-3/TRBV12-4
CDR3nt: TGTGCCAGCAGTTTCGTGGCAGGTCGGGCCGGGGAGCTGTTTTTT
CDR3aa: CASSFVAGRAGELFF

j_gene: TRBJ1-2
abundance: many
d_gene: -
v_gene: TRBV5-8
CDR3nt: TGTGCCAGCAGCCCGCAATTCGACAGCTACGCTGGCTACACCTTC
CDR3aa: CASSPQFDSYAGYTF

j_gene: TRBJ2-2
abundance: -
d_gene: -
v_gene: TRBV30
CDR3nt: TGTGCCTGGAGTGTAAACAGCTACACCGGGGAGCTGTTTTTT
CDR3aa: CAWSVNSYTGELFF

j_gene: TRBJ2-7
abundance: many
d_gene: -
v_gene: TRBV20-1
CDR3nt: TGCAGTGCTAGAGAACAGGGTCCCTACGAGCAGTACTTC
CDR3aa: CSAREQGPYEQYF

j_gene: TRBJ2-7
abundance: many
d_gene: -
v_gene: TRBV3-1
CDR3nt: TGTGCCAGCAGCCAAGGAAGCAGCGAGTGGCAGTACTTC
CDR3aa: CASSQGSSEWQYF

j_gene: TRBJ2-1
abundance: few
d_gene: -
v_gene: TRBV20-1
CDR3nt: TGCAGTGCCAGCCGGGGGGGGGACAGAAATGAGCAGTTCTTC
CDR3aa: CSASRGGDRNEQFF

j_gene: TRBJ2-7
abundance: many
d_gene: -
v_gene: TRBV6-5
CDR3nt: TGTGCCAGCAGTTACCGAGGATACAGCTCCTACGAGCAGTACTTC
CDR3aa: CASSYRGYSSYEQYF

j_gene: TRBJ1-2
abundance: few
d_gene: -
v_gene: TRBV18
CDR3nt: TGTGCCAGCTCACCACCAGGGGACGATGGCTACACCTTC
CDR3aa: CASSPPGDDGYTF

j_gene: TRBJ1-1
abundance: few
d_gene: -
v_gene: TRBV5-1
CDR3nt: TGCGCCAGCAGCCAAATGGGGGGGCAAGGCACTGAAGCTTTCTTT
CDR3aa: CASSQMGGQGTEAFF

j_gene: TRBJ1-5
abundance: many
d_gene: -
v_gene: TRBV4-1
CDR3nt: TGCGCCAGCAGTCCAGAAGGGGGGACGGGCAATCAGCCCCAGCATTTT
CDR3aa: CASSPEGGTGNQPQHF

j_gene: TRBJ2-7
abundance: -
d_gene: -
v_gene: TRBV5-5
CDR3nt: TGTGCCAGCAGCTTGAACCCGGGGGCAGCCTACGAGCAGTACTTC
CDR3aa: CASSLNPGAAYEQYF

j_gene: TRBJ1-5
abundance: many
d_gene: -
v_gene: TRBV30
CDR3nt: TGTGCCTGGAGTGTAGATAGCAATCAGCCCCAGCATTTT
CDR3aa: CAWSVDSNQPQHF

j_gene: TRBJ1-1
abundance: many
d_gene: -
v_gene: TRBV4-1
CDR3nt: TGCGCCAGCAGCCAAGTCCAGGGTTCGGTTACTGAAGCTTTCTTT
CDR3aa: CASSQVQGSVTEAFF

j_gene: TRBJ2-7
abundance: many
d_gene: -
v_gene: TRBV7-9
CDR3nt: TGTGCCAGCAGCCCTCAAGTCTCCTACGAGCAGTACTTC
CDR3aa: CASSPQVSYEQYF

j_gene: TRBJ2-2
abundance: many
d_gene: -
v_gene: TRBV7-6
CDR3nt: TGTGCCAGCAGCTTAGCGGGGGCCGCGAACACCGGGGAGCTGTTTTTT
CDR3aa: CASSLAGAANTGELFF

j_gene: TRBJ2-3
abundance: many
d_gene: -
v_gene: TRBV19
CDR3nt: TGTGCCAGTAGTATACCAGGGAGCACAGATACGCAGTATTTT
CDR3aa: CASSIPGSTDTQYF

j_gene: TRBJ2-1
abundance: many
d_gene: -
v_gene: TRBV24-1
CDR3nt: TGTGCCACCAGTGATGGCTCATACAATGAGCAGTTCTTC
CDR3aa: CATSDGSYNEQFF

j_gene: TRBJ2-3
abundance: many
d_gene: -
v_gene: TRBV6-5
CDR3nt: TGTGCCAGCAGTTACACTCTCCGGGACAAGAGCACAGATACGCAGTATTTT
CDR3aa: CASSYTLRDKSTDTQYF

j_gene: TRBJ2-3
abundance: many
d_gene: TRBD2
v_gene: TRBV13
CDR3nt: TGTGCCAGCAGCTTATCACTAGCGGGGGCCACAGATACGCAGTATTTT
CDR3aa: CASSLSLAGATDTQYF